This T cell receptor (beta chain) was sequenced in a study of blood T cell repertoires in COVID-19. This table comes from immunoSEQ multiplex PCR, and its TCRdb copy is limited to in-frame clones, with some not included. The sample gives 250,000 to 350,000 clones, around 87% of which show up once; approximately 2.2% is in the top ten. V was clipped by 3 bases and J by 6 bases; unmatched bases: 3. Germline CDR1 SGHTA, CDR2 FQGNSA. The CDR3 consists of 14 residues. This chain joins TRBV7-2 and TRBJ2-1, with 9 bases matching TRBD2. The TCR was taken from a woman aged 25 to 39 who had recovered from COVID-19. The sample was peripheral blood. The chain's CDR3 is CASSFSGRVNEQFF. The CDR3 coding sequence is TGTGCCAGCAGCTTTAGCGGGAGAGTCAATGAGCAGTTCTTC.